This is a list of T cell receptor beta chains from one sample in a study of T cells in localized non-small cell lung cancer. Produced via immunoSEQ multiplex PCR; TCRdb's table is partial and in-frame only. This sample has around 25,000 clones; approximately 86% occur once, and the top ten carry 11% to 15%. This sample comprised peripheral blood, obtained before any cancer treatment. These receptors were obtained from a female donor over 55 with stage I lung adenocarcinoma. Both conserved end residues are part of each CDR3. A D gene is named only where the DNA matches it firmly. Clone size is stated in some rows and not others, as once, few, many or a class when expanded.

clone_size	v_call	j_call	d_call	cdr3_nt	cdr3_aa
few	TRBV9	TRBJ2-7	NA	TGTGCCAGCAGCGTAGAGGACGGAAGCTCCTACGAGCAGTACTTC	CASSVEDGSSYEQYF
few	TRBV27	TRBJ2-6	NA	TGTGCCAGCAGCGGACACTCGGGGGCCAACGTCCTGACTTTC	CASSGHSGANVLTF
NA	TRBV27	TRBJ1-1	TRBD1	TGTGCCAGCAGTTCGCCTGACAGGGTGCGGGCTTTCTTT	CASSSPDRVRAFF
NA	TRBV6-5	TRBJ1-2	TRBD1	TGTGCCAGCAGAGGGACAGGGTCAACCTATGGCTACACCTTC	CASRGTGSTYGYTF
once	TRBV30	TRBJ1-1	NA	TGTGCCTGGAGCAACAGGGACGAAGCTTTCTTT	CAWSNRDEAFF
NA	TRBV11-3	TRBJ2-3	TRBD1	TGTGCCAGCAGCCGTGGGACAGGCGGAGATACGCAGTATTTT	CASSRGTGGDTQYF
NA	TRBV4-2	TRBJ2-5	TRBD2	TGTGCCAGCAGTCCCGGAGCGGGAGAAGAGACCCAGTACTTC	CASSPGAGEETQYF
NA	TRBV6-6	TRBJ1-4	NA	TGTGCCAGCAGACTAGGGAGGGTCGGTGAAAAACTGTTTTTT	CASRLGRVGEKLFF
NA	TRBV4-2	TRBJ1-3	NA	TGTGCCAGCAGGCCAAGTGGGGGAAACACCATATATTTT	CASRPSGGNTIYF
NA	TRBV11-3	TRBJ1-2	NA	TGTGCCAGCAGCTTAGTGGGTGAATCAGGATGGGGCTACACCTTC	CASSLVGESGWGYTF
NA	TRBV6-6	TRBJ2-1	NA	TGTGCCACTCATACGCCCAACAGGGACCTGGGCAATGAGCAGTTCTTC	CATHTPNRDLGNEQFF
NA	TRBV18	TRBJ1-5	NA	TGTGCCAGCTCAGGGGAACAGATCCAGCCCCAGCATTTT	CASSGEQIQPQHF
NA	TRBV7-9	TRBJ2-7	TRBD2	TGTGCCAGCAGCGTCTTTGGGGGGGTTGAGCAGTACTTC	CASSVFGGVEQYF
NA	TRBV27	TRBJ2-5	NA	TGTGCCAGCAGTTGGACACCCCAAAGGGGAGAGACCCAGTACTTC	CASSWTPQRGETQYF
NA	TRBV7-2	TRBJ1-5	TRBD1	TGTGCCAGCAGCCGGACAGGGAGAGACCAGCCCCAGCATTTT	CASSRTGRDQPQHF
NA	TRBV14	TRBJ1-4	NA	TGTGCCAGCAGCCAAGATGTGGGGGCGGGTGAAAAACTGTTTTTT	CASSQDVGAGEKLFF
once	TRBV7-9	TRBJ1-2	NA	TGTGCCAGCAGCTCCGGACCTAACTATGGCTACACCTTC	CASSSGPNYGYTF
medium-sized	TRBV7-3	TRBJ1-2	NA	TGTGCCAGCAGCCCCCGAGCAGGGTTCTATGGCTACACCTTC	CASSPRAGFYGYTF
NA	TRBV5-4	TRBJ1-2	NA	TGTGCCAGCAGCCCGACAGGAAAAGGAACCTATGGCTACACCTTC	CASSPTGKGTYGYTF
NA	TRBV29-1	TRBJ1-1	NA	TGCAGCGTTGCTTTTGGGGTGGGGAACACTGAAGCTTTCTTT	CSVAFGVGNTEAFF
few	TRBV6-5	TRBJ1-3	NA	TGTGCCAGCAGGGAGTCTTTTGGGAACACCATATATTTT	CASRESFGNTIYF
NA	TRBV4-1	TRBJ2-7	NA	TGCGCCAGCAGCCAAGAGGAGGACGACAGCGGGCAGTACTTC	CASSQEEDDSGQYF
NA	TRBV5-4	TRBJ1-2	TRBD1	TGTGCCAGCAGCTCATTGCTGAGGACAGGGGGCGCCCCTAACTATGGCTACACCTTC	CASSSLLRTGGAPNYGYTF
medium-sized	TRBV2	TRBJ1-5	TRBD1	TGTGCCAGCAGTGAACGGCAGGGGGCCATGCCCCAGCATTTT	CASSERQGAMPQHF
NA	TRBV21-1	TRBJ2-2	NA	TGTGCCAGCAGCAAGGGGTTACGAGGGGCCCCCGCGAACACCGGGGAGCTGTTTTTT	CASSKGLRGAPANTGELFF
once	TRBV18	TRBJ1-4	NA	TGTGCCAGCTCACCGACGGCAACTAATGAAAAACTGTTTTTT	CASSPTATNEKLFF
NA	TRBV30	TRBJ1-2	NA	TGTGCCTGGTCAGGAGACAGATCCTCATATGGCTACACCTTC	CAWSGDRSSYGYTF
NA	TRBV30	TRBJ2-1	NA	TGTGCCTGGATGGTAGAAGGTCCTACCGGGGAGCAGTTCTTC	CAWMVEGPTGEQFF
NA	TRBV19	TRBJ2-5	TRBD2	TGTGCCAGAGCGGGGGGTTACCAAGAGACCCAGTACTTC	CARAGGYQETQYF
NA	TRBV5-4	TRBJ1-5	NA	TGTGCCAGCAGCTTGGGGGGCTCCAATCAGCCCCAGCATTTT	CASSLGGSNQPQHF
NA	TRBV10-2	TRBJ2-5	NA	TGCGCCAGCAGTGACACGCAAGAGACCCAGTACTTC	CASSDTQETQYF
few	TRBV6-5	TRBJ1-3	NA	TGTGCCAGCAGTCCCAACCTAAAGGGAAACACCATATATTTT	CASSPNLKGNTIYF
NA	TRBV5-1	TRBJ2-7	NA	TGCGCCAGCAGCTCTGGATTCAACTACGAGCAGTACTTC	CASSSGFNYEQYF
NA	TRBV6-1	TRBJ1-5	NA	TGTGCCAGCGCGGCAGGCCCCCATAATCAGCCCCAGCATTTT	CASAAGPHNQPQHF
NA	TRBV11-2	TRBJ1-6	NA	TGTGCCAGCAGCCCGCCGGGGGGTTCACCCCTCCACTTT	CASSPPGGSPLHF
NA	TRBV6-1	TRBJ2-1	NA	TGTGCCAGCAGAAGGACGCGGGATCTCTACAATGAGCAGTTCTTC	CASRRTRDLYNEQFF
NA	TRBV19	TRBJ1-4	NA	TGTGCCAGTAGTGCAACTAATGAAAAACTGTTTTTT	CASSATNEKLFF
NA	TRBV7-8	TRBJ2-2	NA	TGTGCCAGCAGCTTAGAGTCGCGGCTTTGGGACGGGGAGCTGTTTTTT	CASSLESRLWDGELFF
NA	TRBV27	TRBJ1-4	NA	TGTGCCAGCAGAGGGGACGTGACCGAAAAACTGTTTTTT	CASRGDVTEKLFF
NA	TRBV15	TRBJ2-1	NA	TGTGCCACCAGCACAAACGGGTGGAGTGAGCAGTTCTTC	CATSTNGWSEQFF
NA	TRBV2	TRBJ1-1	TRBD1	TGTGCCAGCAGTGTACAGGGGACGAACACTGAAGCTTTCTTT	CASSVQGTNTEAFF
once	TRBV5-1	TRBJ2-3	TRBD1	TGCGCCAGCAGCTTGTCCCCGGGACAGGGCACAGATACGCAGTATTTT	CASSLSPGQGTDTQYF
NA	TRBV1	TRBJ1-1	NA	TGCACCAGCAGCCAAGTCGAAAGGTCTGAAGCTTTCTTT	CTSSQVERSEAFF
NA	TRBV5-1	TRBJ1-4	NA	TGCGCCAGCAGCTTGGAACGGGGGAATAATGAAAAACTGTTTTTT	CASSLERGNNEKLFF
NA	TRBV12-5	TRBJ1-1	TRBD1	TGTGCTAGTGGTTTCGCACAGGGGATGAACACTGAAGCTTTCTTT	CASGFAQGMNTEAFF
NA	TRBV6-5	TRBJ2-3	TRBD1	TGTGCCAGCAGTCCACAGGGGGCGCGCACAGATACGCAGTATTTT	CASSPQGARTDTQYF
once	TRBV9	TRBJ1-4	NA	TGTGCCAGCAGCGTACAGGGGTATAATGAAAAACTGTTTTTT	CASSVQGYNEKLFF
NA	TRBV11-3	TRBJ2-3	NA	TGTGCCAGCAGCTTATCCGGTACAGATACGCAGTATTTT	CASSLSGTDTQYF
NA	TRBV5-6	TRBJ1-5	NA	TGTGCCAGCAGCTTGAAGGGGATGGGGCAGCCCCAGCATTTT	CASSLKGMGQPQHF
NA	TRBV30	TRBJ1-1	NA	TGTGCCGTGAGAGGCAGCAACACTGAAGCTTTCTTT	CAVRGSNTEAFF
NA	TRBV30	TRBJ2-6	NA	TGTGCCTGGATTCCGTCTGGGGCCAACGTCCTGACTTTC	CAWIPSGANVLTF